This TCR beta chain was profiled in a study of graft-versus-host responses after intestinal transplantation. A note on this clone: The target antigen is unknown.

The protocol was immunoSEQ multiplex PCR, while the TCRdb copy is restricted to in-frame clones and leaves out a portion. The repertoire holds fewer than 110,000 clones, with over 80% as singletons. Notes on the study in general: Those patients showing graft-donor T cell macrochimerism displayed high graft-versus-host to host-versus-graft clonal ratios in allografts.

Germline CDR1 is KGHSH and CDR2 is LQKENI. Trimming cost V 6 bases and J 7 bases, with 22 bases left between them. This CDR3 is built from 16 residues. J is TRBJ1-5 and V is TRBV18, with D possibly TRBD1 on 5 matching bases. The sequencing used unstimulated CD4+ T cells sorted from spleen or lymph node cells, collected before transplant. This receptor was obtained from a human donor who was the organ donor for an intestinal transplant. CDR3 DNA sequence: TGTGCCAGCTCCCCGATCGGGGGTCGTGTCGACCAGCCCCAGCATTTT. Residues: CASSPIGGRVDQPQHF.